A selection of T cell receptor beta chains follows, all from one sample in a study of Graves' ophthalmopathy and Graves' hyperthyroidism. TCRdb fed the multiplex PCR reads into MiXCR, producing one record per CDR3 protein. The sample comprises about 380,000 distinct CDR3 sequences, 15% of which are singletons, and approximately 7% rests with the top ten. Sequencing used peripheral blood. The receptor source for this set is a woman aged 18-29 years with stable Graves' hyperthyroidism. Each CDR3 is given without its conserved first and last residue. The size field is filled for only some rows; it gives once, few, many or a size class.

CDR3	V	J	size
ASSRTGGAYEQY	TRBV6-2/TRBV6-3	TRBJ2-7	-
AISESKAPNTEAF	TRBV10-3	TRBJ1-1	many
ARTGSLDGNQPQH	TRBV7-3	TRBJ1-5	few
SALALNTEAF	TRBV20-1	TRBJ1-1	many
ASSLVGRSSYNSPLH	TRBV11-2	TRBJ1-6	few
ALAGGPMDEQY	TRBV10-3	TRBJ2-7	few
ASAYSVGNTIY	TRBV12-5	TRBJ1-3	many
ASSQYDDPTNYGYT	TRBV14	TRBJ1-2	few
ASSYSQGVSGYT	TRBV6-5	TRBJ1-2	few
ASSPGGAQGGVGGYT	TRBV11-2	TRBJ1-2	many
ASSLDRESNYEQY	TRBV5-1	TRBJ2-7	many
ASSYSGQIYEQY	TRBV6-5	TRBJ2-7	-
ASSQRGGQETQY	TRBV7-2	TRBJ2-5	many
ASSEAGTGYGYT	TRBV6-1	TRBJ1-2	-
SASLPGGLGYGYT	TRBV20-1	TRBJ1-2	many
ASGDANSYEQY	TRBV12-3/TRBV12-4	TRBJ2-7	-
ASSLDLQGRYEQY	TRBV11-2	TRBJ2-7	many
ASSLAVWDPGPIYGYT	TRBV7-2	TRBJ1-2	many
SARDPGGLYEQY	TRBV20-1	TRBJ2-7	many
ASSVLHGGTDT	TRBV11-2	TRBJ1-2	many
ASSLGQGTDEQY	TRBV7-9	TRBJ2-7	many
SARGQGVKSNYGYT	TRBV20-1	TRBJ1-2	-
ASTSGGGNYGYT	TRBV12-3/TRBV12-4	TRBJ1-2	many
ASSQASGRYEQY	TRBV3-1	TRBJ2-7	-
ASSYIGQETQY	TRBV6-5	TRBJ2-5	-
ASSTLLAGAITGELF	TRBV28	TRBJ2-2	many
ASSFIRLAGEETQY	TRBV7-6	TRBJ2-5	many
ASSLPTTSGELF	TRBV28	TRBJ2-2	many
ASNDRGGYEQY	TRBV6-1	TRBJ2-7	many
SAGQLNTEAC	TRBV20-1	TRBJ1-1	-
ASSSGGRSTEAF	TRBV27	TRBJ1-1	many
ASSPPGVSEQY	TRBV18	TRBJ2-7	few
ASRGGAAQF	TRBV2	TRBJ2-1	few
ASSLAVPQETQY	TRBV12-3/TRBV12-4	TRBJ2-5	many
ASRDPGQASVEQY	TRBV6-1	TRBJ2-7	-
ASSRLTGELF	TRBV7-9	TRBJ2-2	-
ASRPDRGHGYT	TRBV12-3/TRBV12-4	TRBJ1-2	many
ASSHVGNTIY	TRBV14	TRBJ1-3	-
ASSEWAGNTEAF	TRBV25-1	TRBJ1-1	many
ASSLTGITEAF	TRBV12-3/TRBV12-4	TRBJ1-1	many
ASSQALQVPTGELF	TRBV4-2	TRBJ2-2	many
ASSLSLGNRRDQPQH	TRBV7-2	TRBJ1-5	few
ASSPGGPNEAF	TRBV13	TRBJ1-1	few
SASPRGGEQY	TRBV20-1	TRBJ2-7	-
ASSWDRQNGYT	TRBV7-2	TRBJ1-2	-
ASSLKRIQETQY	TRBV28	TRBJ2-5	many
SITLGETQY	TRBV29-1	TRBJ2-5	few
ASSIWTGTGNQPQH	TRBV19	TRBJ1-5	many
AISPTPKGYTGELF	TRBV10-3	TRBJ2-2	many
ASSMQGASGYT	TRBV19	TRBJ1-2	many
ASSERRGGTEAF	TRBV5-1	TRBJ1-1	many
ASTTSGNTIY	TRBV19	TRBJ1-3	many
ASSWTLEAF	TRBV12-3/TRBV12-4	TRBJ1-1	many
SVNEGVNSPLH	TRBV29-1	TRBJ1-6	many